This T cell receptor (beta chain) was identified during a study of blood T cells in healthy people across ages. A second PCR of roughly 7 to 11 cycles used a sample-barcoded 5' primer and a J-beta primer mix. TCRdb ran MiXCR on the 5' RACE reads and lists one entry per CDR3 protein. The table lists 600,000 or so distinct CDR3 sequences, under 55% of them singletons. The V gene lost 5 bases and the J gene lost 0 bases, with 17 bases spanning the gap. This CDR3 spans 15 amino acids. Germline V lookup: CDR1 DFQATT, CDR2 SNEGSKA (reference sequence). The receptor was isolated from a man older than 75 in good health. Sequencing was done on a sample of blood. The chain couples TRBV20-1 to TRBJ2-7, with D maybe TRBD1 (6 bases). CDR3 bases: TGCAGTGCTGGTCGGACAGTACTTCGCTCCTACGAGCAGTACTTC. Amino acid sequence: CSAGRTVLRSYEQYF.